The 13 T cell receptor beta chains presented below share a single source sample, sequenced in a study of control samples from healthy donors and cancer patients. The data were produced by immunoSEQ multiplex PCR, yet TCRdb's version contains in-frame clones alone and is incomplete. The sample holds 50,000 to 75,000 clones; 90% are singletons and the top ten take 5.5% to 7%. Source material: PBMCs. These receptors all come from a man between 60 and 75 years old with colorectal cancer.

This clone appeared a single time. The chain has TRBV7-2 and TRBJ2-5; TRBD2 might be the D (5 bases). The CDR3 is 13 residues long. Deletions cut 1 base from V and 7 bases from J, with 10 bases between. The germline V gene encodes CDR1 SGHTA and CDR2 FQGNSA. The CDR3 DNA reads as TGTGCCAGCAGCTTAGGATCACTAGGGACCCAGTACTTC. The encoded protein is CASSLGSLGTQYF.

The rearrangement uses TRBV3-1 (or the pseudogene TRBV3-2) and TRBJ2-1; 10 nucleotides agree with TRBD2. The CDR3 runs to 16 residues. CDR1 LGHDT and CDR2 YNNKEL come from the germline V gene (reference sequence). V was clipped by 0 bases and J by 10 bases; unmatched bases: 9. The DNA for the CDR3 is TGTGCCAGCAGCCAAGATCCCCTAGCGGGGGAGCGCGAGCAGTTCTTC. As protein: CASSQDPLAGEREQFF.

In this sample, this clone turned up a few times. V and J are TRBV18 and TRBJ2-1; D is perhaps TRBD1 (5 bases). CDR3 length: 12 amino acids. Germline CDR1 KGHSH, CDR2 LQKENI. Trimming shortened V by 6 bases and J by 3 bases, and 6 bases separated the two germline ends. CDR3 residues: CASSDSYNEQFF. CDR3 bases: TGTGCCAGCTCCGACAGCTACAATGAGCAGTTCTTC.

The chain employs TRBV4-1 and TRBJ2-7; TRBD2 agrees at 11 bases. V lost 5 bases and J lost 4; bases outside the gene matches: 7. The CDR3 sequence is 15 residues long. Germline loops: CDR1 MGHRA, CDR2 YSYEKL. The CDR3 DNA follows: TGCGCCAGCAGCAGTACTAGCGGGGGCGGGTACGAGCAGTACTTC. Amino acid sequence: CASSSTSGGGYEQYF.

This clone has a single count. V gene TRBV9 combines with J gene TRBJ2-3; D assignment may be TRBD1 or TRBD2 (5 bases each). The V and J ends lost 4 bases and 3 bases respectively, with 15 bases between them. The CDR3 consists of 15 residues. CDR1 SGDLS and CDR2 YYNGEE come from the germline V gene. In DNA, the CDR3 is TGTGCCAGCAGCACGGGACCAGGTGGTACAGATACGCAGTATTTT. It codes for CASSTGPGGTDTQYF.

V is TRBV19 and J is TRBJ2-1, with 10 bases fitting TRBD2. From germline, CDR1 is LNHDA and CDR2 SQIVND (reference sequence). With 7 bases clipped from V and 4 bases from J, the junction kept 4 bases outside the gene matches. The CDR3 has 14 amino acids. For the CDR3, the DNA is TGTGCCAGTATCCCTAGCGGGGGATACAATGAGCAGTTCTTC. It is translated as CASIPSGGYNEQFF. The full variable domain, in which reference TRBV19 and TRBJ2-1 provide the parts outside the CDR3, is DGGITQSPKYLFRKEGQNVTLSCEQNLNHDAMYWYRQDPGQGLRLIYYSQIVNDFQKGDIAEGYSVSREKKESFPLTVTSAQKNPTAFYLCASIPSGGYNEQFFGPGTRLTVL.

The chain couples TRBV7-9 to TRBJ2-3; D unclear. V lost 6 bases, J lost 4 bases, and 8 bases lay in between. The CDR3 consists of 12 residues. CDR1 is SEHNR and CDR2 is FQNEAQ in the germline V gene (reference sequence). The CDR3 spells CASRYDPDTQYF. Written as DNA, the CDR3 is TGTGCCAGCAGATATGACCCAGATACGCAGTATTTT.

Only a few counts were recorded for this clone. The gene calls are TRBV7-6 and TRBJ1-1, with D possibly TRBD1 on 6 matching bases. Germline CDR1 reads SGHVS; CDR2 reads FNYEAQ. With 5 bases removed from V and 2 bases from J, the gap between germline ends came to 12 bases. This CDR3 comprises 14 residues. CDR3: CASSPQGRNTEAFF. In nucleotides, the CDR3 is TGTGCCAGCAGCCCACAGGGCCGAAACACTGAAGCTTTCTTT.

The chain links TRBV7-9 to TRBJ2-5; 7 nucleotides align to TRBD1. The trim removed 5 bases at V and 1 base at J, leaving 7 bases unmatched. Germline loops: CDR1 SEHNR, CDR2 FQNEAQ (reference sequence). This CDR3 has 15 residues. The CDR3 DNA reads TGTGCCAGCAGCCCAGGACAGGACTTCCAAGAGACCCAGTACTTC. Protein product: CASSPGQDFQETQYF.

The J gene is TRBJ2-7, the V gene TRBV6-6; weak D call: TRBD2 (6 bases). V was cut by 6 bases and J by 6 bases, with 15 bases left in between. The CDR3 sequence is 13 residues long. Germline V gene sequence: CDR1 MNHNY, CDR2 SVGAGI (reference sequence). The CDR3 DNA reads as TGTGCCAGCAGCCCTGGGACTTACAGCGAGCAGTACTTC. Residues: CASSPGTYSEQYF.

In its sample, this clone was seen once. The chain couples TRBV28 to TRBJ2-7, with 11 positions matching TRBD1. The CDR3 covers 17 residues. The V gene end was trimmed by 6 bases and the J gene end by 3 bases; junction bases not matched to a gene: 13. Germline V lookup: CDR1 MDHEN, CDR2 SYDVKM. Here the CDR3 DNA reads TGTGCCAGCAGGTCAGCGGGCTCGGGGACAGGGGGCTACGAGCAGTACTTC. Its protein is CASRSAGSGTGGYEQYF. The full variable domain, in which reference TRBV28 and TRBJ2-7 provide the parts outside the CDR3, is DVKVTQSSRYLVKRTGEKVFLECVQDMDHENMFWYRQDPGLGLRLIYFSYDVKMKEKGDIPEGYSVSREKKERFSLILESASTNQTSMYLCASRSAGSGTGGYEQYFGPGTRLTVT.

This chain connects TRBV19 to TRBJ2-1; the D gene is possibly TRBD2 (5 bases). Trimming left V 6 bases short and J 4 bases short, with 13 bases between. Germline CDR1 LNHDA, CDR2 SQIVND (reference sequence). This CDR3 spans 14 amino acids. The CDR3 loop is CASRERDWYNEQFF. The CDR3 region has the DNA TGTGCCAGTAGAGAACGGGATTGGTACAATGAGCAGTTCTTC.

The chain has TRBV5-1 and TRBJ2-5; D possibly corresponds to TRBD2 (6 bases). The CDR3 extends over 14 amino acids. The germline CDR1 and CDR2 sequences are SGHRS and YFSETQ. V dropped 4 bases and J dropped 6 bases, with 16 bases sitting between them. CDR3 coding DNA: TGCGCCAGCAGCCCCGAGGCGGGGTTAAAGACCCAGTACTTC. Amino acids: CASSPEAGLKTQYF.